Described below is a single TCR beta chain sequence and its context. The data were obtained in a study of T cells in Graves' hyperthyroidism and ophthalmopathy. Amplification of TCR beta CDR3 regions was performed using RNA transcripts as template. The primer set for the first-round RT-PCR of the TCR CDR3 was HTBI. TCRdb re-derived calls from the multiplex PCR reads in MiXCR, one entry per CDR3 protein. This sample yields around 340,000 distinct CDR3 sequences, of which 11% to 15% are seen a single time; approximately 23% belongs to the top ten. CDR1 and CDR2 from the germline V gene are SGDLS and YYNGEE. V was trimmed by 4 bases and J by 3 bases, leaving 12 bases between them. The CDR3 sequence is 14 residues long.

The chain links TRBV9 to TRBJ2-3; D is unclear. Source material: blood. The sequence derives from a woman aged 25 to 39 with Graves' hyperthyroidism. The CDR3 loop reads CASSPKPRTDTQYF. DNA of the CDR3: TGTGCCAGCAGCCCCAAGCCGCGGACAGATACGCAGTATTTT.